The T cell receptor (beta chain) described here comes from a study of blood T cells in healthy people across ages. Trimming removed 5 bases from V and 2 bases from J; junction bases left unmatched: 9. Germline V CDR1 and CDR2: SGHTA, FQGTGA. There are 15 residues in the CDR3. The use of a sample-barcoded 5' primer and a J-beta primer mix characterized a second PCR of 7 to 11 cycles. Each CDR3 protein gets one entry after TCRdb re-called the 5' RACE reads with MiXCR. The top ten clones hold approximately 13% of a sample with around 850,000 distinct CDR3 sequences, around 34% of them seen once. This clonotype was sampled from a man aged 18 to 29 in good health. The sequenced sample consisted of blood. This chain joins TRBV7-3 and TRBJ2-7, with 7 bases lining up with TRBD1. This CDR3 reads CASSVSGTAAYEQYF. CDR3 bases: TGTGCCAGCAGCGTATCCGGGACAGCCGCCTACGAGCAGTACTTC.